These 10 T cell receptor beta chains share one sample of origin, sequenced in a study of T cells in tuberculosis (dated 2018 in TCRdb). The receptor library was made with the immunoSEQ multiplex PCR assay. TCRdb took this table from immuneACCESS and kept in-frame rearrangements with V and J called. Such tables lack part of the clones; where checked against another copy, unresolved V genes explain under half of the gap, and the rest is unexplained. The sample data list 35,000 to 40,000 clones, and approximately 94% of these were observed just once. Clones ranked in the top ten supply about 12% of the sample. Sequences were obtained from PBMCs. Source of these receptors: a donor aged 10 to 29 with latent tuberculosis or without tuberculosis infection. Some clones in this sample may be carry-over from other donors' samples.

The chain combines TRBV7-8 with TRBJ1-2; 10 nucleotides agree with TRBD1. V was pared by 3 bases and J by 3 bases, with 4 bases of the junction left unmatched. Per the germline V gene, CDR1 is SGHVS and CDR2 is FQNEAQ. The CDR3 loop spans 15 amino acids. The CDR3 loop reads CASSFDRGLDYGYTF. The DNA for the CDR3 is TGTGCCAGCAGCTTCGACAGGGGGCTGGACTATGGCTACACCTTC.

This chain connects TRBV11-2 to TRBJ1-5; D is ambiguous. The CDR3 runs 13 residues. V was clipped by 1 base and J by 4 bases, with 5 bases between them. Germline CDR1 reads SGHAT; CDR2 reads FQNNGV. The DNA of the CDR3 is TGTGCCAGCAGCTTAGGACTTAATCAGCCCCAGCATTTT. Translating gives CASSLGLNQPQHF. Full variable domain (missing parts from reference TRBV11-2 and TRBJ1-5): EAGVAQSPRYKIIEKRQSVAFWCNPISGHATLYWYQQILGQGPKLLIQFQNNGVVDDSQLPKDRFSAERLKGVDSTLKIQPAKLEDSAVYLCASSLGLNQPQHFGDGTRLSIL.

The chain links TRBV11-2 to TRBJ1-2; D not certain. The ends were cut back, 5 bases at V and 4 bases at J, with 20 bases in the middle. The germline CDR1 and CDR2 sequences are SGHAT and FQNNGV. The CDR3 totals 16 residues. CDR3 protein: CASSLVNSSPLYGYTF. The CDR3 DNA sequence: TGTGCCAGCAGCCTGGTCAACAGTTCGCCCCTCTATGGCTACACCTTC.

This clone was picked up a small number of times. V usage is TRBV5-8 and J usage is TRBJ2-2, with 14 bases fitting TRBD2. Germline V gene sequence: CDR1 SGHTS, CDR2 YDEGEE. Trimming cost V 3 bases and J 1 base; bases outside gene matches: 5. CDR3 length equals 18 residues. The CDR3 nucleotides read TGTGCCAGCAGCTACTCCGGGACTAGCGGGGGGAACACCGGGGAGCTGTTTTTT. Encoded protein: CASSYSGTSGGNTGELFF.

The chain recombines TRBV18 with TRBJ2-7, with D uncertain. The CDR3 is 14 amino acids. The germline V gene has CDR1 KGHSH and CDR2 LQKENI. V lost 3 bases and J lost 0, with 9 bases in between. The CDR3 DNA follows: TGTGCCAGCTCACCCAGCTCAGACTCCTACGAGCAGTACGTC. The encoded protein is CASSPSSDSYEQYV.

The chain has TRBV5-8 and TRBJ2-7, with 8 positions matching TRBD1. Germline V gives CDR1 SGHTS, CDR2 YDEGEE. The CDR3 contains 14 residues. J lost 6 bases, V lost 0 bases, and 5 bases had no gene match. This CDR3 reads CASSLGQGRSEQYF. CDR3 coding DNA: TGTGCCAGCAGCTTGGGACAGGGGCGCTCCGAGCAGTACTTC.

The rearrangement uses TRBV5-6 and TRBJ1-5; 8 positions match TRBD1. CDR1 and CDR2 (germline): SGHDT, YYEEEE. The CDR3 is made up of 14 amino acids. Germline trimming cut 2 bases from V and 9 bases from J; bases unmatched to any gene: 7. CDR3 DNA sequence: TGTGCCAGCAGCTTTTTCGACAGGGGATGGCCCCAGCATTTT. As protein: CASSFFDRGWPQHF.

This rearrangement joins TRBV4-2 to TRBJ1-1; 8 nucleotides match TRBD1. Germline CDR1 is LGHNA and CDR2 is YNFKEQ. The CDR3 consists of 15 residues. V dropped 0 bases and J dropped 5; count of bases not matched to a gene: 5. The CDR3: CASSQDTNRGTEAFF. CDR3 DNA: TGTGCCAGCAGCCAAGATACCAACAGGGGGACTGAAGCTTTCTTT.

The V and J genes are TRBV7-3 and TRBJ1-6; 7 bases line up with TRBD1. CDR3 size: 16 residues. CDR1 SGHTA and CDR2 FQGTGA come from the germline V gene. V was pared by 2 bases and J by 7 bases, with 8 bases of the junction left unmatched. The CDR3: CASSLRSTGMNSPLHF. The CDR3, as DNA: TGTGCCAGCAGCTTACGGTCGACAGGGATGAATTCACCCCTCCACTTT.

The gene calls are TRBV6-6 and TRBJ1-2; 8 nucleotides line up with TRBD1. Germline CDR1 and CDR2: MNHNY and SVGAGI (reference sequence). J lost 6 bases, V lost 2 bases, and 11 bases had no gene match. The length of the CDR3 is 16 residues. The CDR3 nucleotides are TGTGCCAGCAGTTACACACTACCGGGACAGGCGGATGGCTACACCTTC. It yields the protein CASSYTLPGQADGYTF.